The 5 T cell receptor beta chains listed next were all sequenced from one sample in a study of blood T cells in healthy people across ages. Combining a sample-barcoded 5' primer with a J-beta primer mix, a second PCR ran for roughly 6 to 12 cycles. TCRdb re-analysed the 5' RACE reads in MiXCR, keeping a single row per CDR3 protein. Of fewer than 700,000 distinct CDR3 sequences listed, around 38% were seen once; the top ten hold about 32%. The specimen was blood. The source is a man at least 80 years old in good health.

About this clonotype: A single base separates this from a much larger clone, so it may be a read error. V gene TRBV4-3 combines with J gene TRBJ2-1; 12 nucleotides match TRBD2. The CDR3 length is 16 residues. After removal of 0 bases from V and 8 bases from J, the junction contained 5 bases not matched to a gene. Germline CDR1 and CDR2: LGHNA and YSLEER. DNA of the CDR3: TGCGCCAGCAGCCAAGATGGGACTAGCGGGCTGGATGAGCAGTTCTTC. Protein sequence: CASSQDGTSGLDEQFF.

This chain links TRBV29-1 with TRBJ1-4; TRBD1 matches at 7 bases. Germline loops: CDR1 SQVTM, CDR2 ANQGSEA. This CDR3 has 15 amino acids. V was clipped by 6 bases and J by 7 bases; unmatched bases: 14. CDR3 in amino acids: CSVLRDSRQGEKLFF. The CDR3 DNA follows: TGCAGCGTCTTACGGGACAGCCGACAGGGTGAAAAACTGTTTTTT.

This chain links TRBV30 with TRBJ2-1; 7 bases map to TRBD2. Per germline, CDR1 GTSNPN and CDR2 SVGIG (reference sequence). V lost 1 base to trimming and J lost 10 bases; unmatched junction nucleotides: 7. This CDR3 is built from 13 residues. CDR3 region: CAWSGAGVQEQFF. Here the CDR3 DNA reads TGTGCCTGGAGTGGTGCGGGAGTGCAAGAGCAGTTCTTC.

This clonotype was recorded a few times. The genes are TRBV7-6 and TRBJ1-5; D unresolved. V lost 5 bases to trimming and J lost 3 bases, with 8 bases between them. Germline V gives CDR1 SGHVS, CDR2 FNYEAQ. The CDR3 has 13 amino acids. The CDR3 DNA reads as TGTGCCAGCAGCCCACGGACCAATCAGCCCCAGCATTTT. Protein: CASSPRTNQPQHF. Variable domain in full (rest from reference TRBV7-6 and TRBJ1-5): GAGVSQSPRYKVTKRGQDVALRCDPISGHVSLYWYRQALGQGPEFLTYFNYEAQQDKSGLPNDRFSAERPEGSISTLTIQRTEQRDSAMYRCASSPRTNQPQHFGDGTRLSIL.

The chain couples TRBV4-2 to TRBJ1-1; D ambiguous. Germline CDR1 LGHNA, CDR2 YNFKEQ. V lost 1 base and J lost 0, with 12 bases in between. The CDR3 totals 16 residues. The CDR3 DNA is TGTGCCAGCAGCCAAGTTTCCGCGGAACTGAACACTGAAGCTTTCTTT. Encoded protein: CASSQVSAELNTEAFF.